This T cell receptor (beta chain) appears in the sequencing data of a study of monozygotic twins with cystic fibrosis. Study observations and caveats: Low clonality (median 0.0095) suggested a mostly naive repertoire. Monozygotic CF twin pairs shared significantly more nucleotide-identical clonotypes than unrelated CF individuals did. J usage was most co-twin-similar in 8 of 16 pairs, V in 13.

V lost 4 bases and J 3 bases, leaving 12 bases between the germline ends. The CDR3 runs 15 residues. CDR1 and CDR2 from the germline V gene are SEHNR and FQNEAQ (reference sequence). The data were produced by immunoSEQ multiplex PCR, yet TCRdb's version contains in-frame clones alone and is incomplete. The sample records 15,000 to 20,000 clones, around 97% being singletons. Note on this clone: Its antigen remains unidentified.

The V call is TRBV7-9, the J call TRBJ2-2, with D possibly matching TRBD1 (5 bases). The sequenced sample consisted of blood. The TCR sequence derives from a woman in her thirties with cystic fibrosis. CDR3 DNA: TGTGCCAGCAGCTGGATGGGGCAAGACACCGGGGAGCTGTTTTTT. Translating it yields CASSWMGQDTGELFF.